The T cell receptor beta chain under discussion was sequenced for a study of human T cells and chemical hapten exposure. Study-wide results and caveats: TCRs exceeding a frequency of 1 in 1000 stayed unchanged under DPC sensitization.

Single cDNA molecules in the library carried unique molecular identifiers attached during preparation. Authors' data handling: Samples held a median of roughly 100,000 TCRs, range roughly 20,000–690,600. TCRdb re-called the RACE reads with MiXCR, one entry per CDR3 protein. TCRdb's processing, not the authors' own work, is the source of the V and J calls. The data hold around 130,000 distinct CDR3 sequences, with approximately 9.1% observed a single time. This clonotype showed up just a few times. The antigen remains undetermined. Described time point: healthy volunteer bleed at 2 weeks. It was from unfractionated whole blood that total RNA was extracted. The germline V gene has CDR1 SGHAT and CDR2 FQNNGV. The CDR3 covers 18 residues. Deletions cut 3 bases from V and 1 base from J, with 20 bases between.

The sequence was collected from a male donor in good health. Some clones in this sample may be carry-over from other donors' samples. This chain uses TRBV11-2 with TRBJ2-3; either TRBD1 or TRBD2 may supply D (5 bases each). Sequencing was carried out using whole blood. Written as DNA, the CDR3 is TGTGCCAGCAGCTTTGGGGGATTTGTGGGGAGTCGCACAGATACGCAGTATTTT. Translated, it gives CASSFGGFVGSRTDTQYF.